The subject of this entry is one T cell receptor (beta chain). Its antigen remains unidentified. After constant-region reverse-primer amplification, full-length variable regions underwent semi-nested PCR with Nested Universal Primer A. One entry per CDR3 protein, called by TCRdb with MiXCR from the 5' RACE reads. The sample holds some 40,000 distinct CDR3 sequences, around a fifth seen once. General study findings and limits: Tumor Treg TCRs overlapped most with tumor naive CD4+ cells. In terms of TCR gene usage, tumor memory CD4+ T cells clustered together with blood and lymph node memory CD4+ cells, as well as with lymph node naive CD4+ cells.

Trimming removed 2 bases from V and 7 bases from J, with 12 bases in between. CDR3 length: 12 amino acids. CDR1 SQVTM and CDR2 ANQGSEA come from the germline V gene. Cells sorted as Tregs were CD4+, CD25+ and CD127-/low. V is TRBV29-1 and J is TRBJ2-7, with D maybe TRBD1 (6 bases). Specimen: Tregs sorted from a lymph node. The sequence was collected from a female donor with breast cancer. In DNA form, the CDR3 reads TGCAGCGTTGAACTGGGGGCAGGTGAGCAGTACTTC. It is translated as CSVELGAGEQYF.